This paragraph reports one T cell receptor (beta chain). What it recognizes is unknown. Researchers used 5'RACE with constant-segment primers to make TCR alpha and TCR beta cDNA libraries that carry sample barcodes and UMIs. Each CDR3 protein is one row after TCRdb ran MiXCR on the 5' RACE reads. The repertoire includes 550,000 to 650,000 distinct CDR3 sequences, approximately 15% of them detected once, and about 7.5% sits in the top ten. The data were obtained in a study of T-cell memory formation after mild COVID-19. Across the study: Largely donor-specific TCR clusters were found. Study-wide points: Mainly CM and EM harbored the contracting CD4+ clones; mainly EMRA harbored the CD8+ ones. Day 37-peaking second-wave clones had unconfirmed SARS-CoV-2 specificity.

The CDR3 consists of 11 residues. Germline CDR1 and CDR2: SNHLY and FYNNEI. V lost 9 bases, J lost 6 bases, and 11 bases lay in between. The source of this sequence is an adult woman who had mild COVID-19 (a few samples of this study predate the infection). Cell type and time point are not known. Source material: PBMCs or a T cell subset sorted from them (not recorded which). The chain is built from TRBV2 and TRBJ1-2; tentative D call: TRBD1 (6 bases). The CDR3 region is CAREGEHGYTF. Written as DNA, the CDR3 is TGTGCCAGGGAGGGGGAGCATGGCTACACCTTC.